Below are 20 T cell receptor beta chains sequenced from a single sample in a study of T-cell memory formation after mild COVID-19. TCRdb redid the calling of the 5' RACE reads with MiXCR, one entry per CDR3 protein. Here the sample spans about 400,000 distinct CDR3 sequences, around a quarter being singletons. The material sequenced was PBMCs or a T cell subset sorted from them (not recorded which). All receptors derive from an adult woman who had mild COVID-19 (a few samples of this study predate the infection). Cell type and time point are not known.

A few counts support this clonotype. V gene TRBV20-1 combines with J gene TRBJ2-1, with D hard to call. CDR3 length equals 11 residues. Trimming pared 3 bases from V and 7 bases from J, leaving 7 bases between. From germline, CDR1 is DFQATT and CDR2 SNEGSKA (reference sequence). CDR3 sequence reads: CSASIGNEQFF. For the CDR3, the DNA is TGCAGTGCTAGTATCGGAAATGAGCAGTTCTTC.

The chain couples TRBV24-1 to TRBJ2-7, with TRBD1 identical over 9 bases. The length of the CDR3 is 16 residues. V was clipped by 2 bases and J by 0 bases; unmatched bases: 4. The germline CDR1 and CDR2 sequences are KGHDR and SFDVKD. This CDR3 is CATSDSRTGDSYEQYF. The CDR3 nucleotides read TGTGCCACCAGTGATTCACGGACAGGGGACTCCTACGAGCAGTACTTC.

This clonotype was seen a few times. The J gene is TRBJ2-7, the V gene TRBV7-3; D is possibly TRBD2 (5 bases). This CDR3 region has 15 residues. With 2 bases removed from V and 5 bases from J, the gap between germline ends came to 16 bases. Germline CDR1 is SGHTA and CDR2 is FQGTGA. CDR3 nucleotide sequence: TGTGCCAGCAGCTTAGAAAGGTCGGGGTGGGACGAGCAGTACTTC. As protein: CASSLERSGWDEQYF.

The chain has TRBV6-2 or TRBV6-3 and TRBJ2-7; TRBD2 matches at 15 bases. The CDR3 sequence is 21 residues long. The germline CDR1 and CDR2 sequences are MNHEY and SVGEGT. After removal of 2 bases from V and 3 bases from J, the junction contained 17 bases not matched to a gene. CDR3 sequence: CASSYLQGLAGGINTFYEQYF. The CDR3 region has the DNA TGTGCCAGCAGTTACCTTCAGGGACTAGCGGGAGGCATTAACACTTTCTACGAGCAGTACTTC.

The chain has TRBV7-2 and TRBJ2-1; 10 nucleotides match TRBD2. This CDR3 contains 15 residues. V shed 5 bases, J shed 6 bases, and the junction held 7 bases outside the gene matches. Germline V gene lookup returns CDR1 SGHTA and CDR2 FQGNSA. Written as DNA, the CDR3 is TGTGCCAGCAGCGTGCTAGCGGGAGTAGGCAATGAGCAGTTCTTC. Translated: CASSVLAGVGNEQFF.

The CDR3 region has the DNA TGCGCCAGCAGCCAAGGGCTAGAAGAGACCCAGTACTTC. Its protein product is CASSQGLEETQYF. This chain uses TRBV4-1 with TRBJ2-5; D ambiguous. The CDR3 is made up of 13 amino acids. The germline gives CDR1 MGHRA, CDR2 YSYEKL. The V gene lost 1 base and the J gene lost 3 bases, with 6 bases spanning the gap.

This clonotype was seen repeatedly, ten times or more. V usage is TRBV7-9 and J usage is TRBJ2-5; D is perhaps TRBD1 or TRBD2 (5 bases each). The ends were cut back, 4 bases at V and 4 bases at J, with 13 bases in the middle. This CDR3 has 14 amino acids. Germline lookup yields CDR1 SEHNR and CDR2 FQNEAQ (reference sequence). CDR3 loop: CASSSRDVRETQYF. The CDR3 coding sequence is TGTGCCAGCAGCTCCCGGGACGTGCGAGAGACCCAGTACTTC.

This clonotype was counted a few times. V is TRBV27 and J is TRBJ1-2; D remains unclear. The CDR3 has 13 amino acids. V was clipped by 7 bases and J by 8 bases, with 17 bases between them. The germline V gene has CDR1 MNHEY and CDR2 SMNVEV (reference sequence). The CDR3 region is CASKKTRRNGYTF. Here the CDR3 DNA reads TGTGCCAGCAAAAAGACACGGAGGAACGGCTACACCTTC.

This chain joins TRBV10-1 and TRBJ2-5; 10 bases match TRBD1. The trim removed 7 bases at V and 5 bases at J, leaving 7 bases unmatched. The germline gives CDR1 WNHNN, CDR2 SYGVQD (reference sequence). This CDR3 spans 14 amino acids. For the CDR3, the DNA is TGCGCCAGCAAACCGGGACAGGGGATGGAGACCCAGTACTTC. It translates to CASKPGQGMETQYF.

This chain links TRBV27 with TRBJ2-7; TRBD1 agrees at 7 bases. The CDR3 has 14 amino acids. With V trimmed by 4 bases and J by 5 bases, 8 bases remained unmatched. Germline V gives CDR1 MNHEY, CDR2 SMNVEV (reference sequence). CDR3 nucleotide sequence: TGTGCCAGCAGTTCCCGGGACAGATACAACGAGCAGTACTTC. This gives the protein CASSSRDRYNEQYF.

This clonotype has at least ten counts. The chain recombines TRBV7-2 with TRBJ2-7; 9 bases are a match to TRBD1. Trimming removed 1 base from V and 4 bases from J; junction bases left unmatched: 5. This CDR3 region has 15 residues. Germline V gives CDR1 SGHTA, CDR2 FQGNSA. The CDR3 DNA reads as TGTGCCAGCAGCTTAGAGGGGACAGGGAGGTACGAGCAGTACTTC. The encoded protein is CASSLEGTGRYEQYF.

V usage is TRBV23-1 and J usage is TRBJ2-5; TRBD2 aligns across 9 bases. TRBV23-1 is assigned to the ORF class and has an uncertain function. This CDR3 comprises 16 residues. V was clipped by 3 bases and J by 0 bases; unmatched bases: 5. The CDR3 region is CASSHRGGGHQETQYF. The DNA of the CDR3 is TGCGCCAGCAGTCACCGCGGGGGGGGACACCAAGAGACCCAGTACTTC.

This clonotype was seen a few times. A read error is possible here, since a much larger clone lies one base away. The V gene is TRBV11-1, the J gene TRBJ2-7, with a weak D call TRBD1 (6 bases). Germline lookup yields CDR1 SGHAT and CDR2 FQDESV (reference sequence). CDR3 size: 13 residues. The V end was cut by 5 bases, the J end by 1 base, with 9 bases between. The CDR3 sequence: CASSVGQSYEQYF. The CDR3 DNA reads TGTGCCAGCAGCGTAGGACAGTCCTACGAGCAGTACTTC.

The chain couples TRBV27 to TRBJ1-6; TRBD1 agrees at 7 bases. The trim removed 2 bases at V and 6 bases at J, leaving 7 bases unmatched. CDR1 is MNHEY, CDR2 SMNVEV, per germline (reference sequence). The CDR3 runs 16 residues. CDR3 bases: TGTGCCAGCAGTTTACGAGCGGGACAGACTAATTCACCCCTCCACTTT. Amino acid sequence: CASSLRAGQTNSPLHF.

CDR3 nucleotide sequence: TGTGCCAGCAGTTCCCGAACAGGCGCTGAAGCTTTCTTT. It encodes CASSSRTGAEAFF. The V and J genes are TRBV12-3 or TRBV12-4 and TRBJ1-1, with a weak D call TRBD1 (5 bases). The CDR3 totals 13 residues. Deletions cut 4 bases from V and 6 bases from J, with 12 bases between.

The chain employs TRBV27 and TRBJ2-4, with D perhaps TRBD1 (5 bases). The CDR3 has 15 amino acids. Trimming took off 7 bases at V and 0 bases at J, with 13 bases between the two ends. CDR1 and CDR2 (germline): MNHEY, SMNVEV (reference sequence). The chain's CDR3 is CASMDMELAKNIQYF. CDR3 bases: TGTGCCAGCATGGACATGGAACTAGCCAAAAACATTCAGTACTTC.

This clonotype has more than one count but fewer than ten. This sequence joins TRBV20-1 and TRBJ2-3, with TRBD2 matching over 9 bases. The V gene end was trimmed by 1 base and the J gene end by 4 bases; junction bases not matched to a gene: 6. This CDR3 region has 15 residues. Per germline, CDR1 DFQATT and CDR2 SNEGSKA (reference sequence). CDR3 sequence reads: CSARVASGIADTQYF. The CDR3 DNA follows: TGCAGTGCTAGAGTGGCTAGCGGGATTGCAGATACGCAGTATTTT.

This clonotype turned up a few times. The chain employs TRBV24-1 and TRBJ2-1; D is perhaps TRBD1 (6 bases). V was trimmed by 8 bases and J by 5 bases, leaving 18 bases between them. Germline-derived CDR1 and CDR2 are KGHDR and SFDVKD. The length of the CDR3 is 15 residues. DNA for the CDR3: TGTGCCACCACCGCCTCTAGGCCAGGGGACAATGAGCAGTTCTTC. Its protein product is CATTASRPGDNEQFF.

This clonotype was seen a handful of times. V gene TRBV6-5 combines with J gene TRBJ2-7, with TRBD1 matching 10 bases. Germline CDR1 and CDR2: MNHEY and SVGAGI. CDR3 length: 16 residues. V shed 4 bases, J shed 3 bases, and the junction held 9 bases outside the gene matches. The chain's CDR3 is CASSSTGQGGFYEQYF. CDR3 coding DNA: TGTGCCAGCAGTTCTACCGGACAGGGGGGGTTCTACGAGCAGTACTTC.

This clonotype came up a few times. The CDR3 nucleotides are TGTGCCATCAGTGACCCGAATAGCCCTTATTCTAGTTACGAGCAGTACTTC. This sequence encodes CAISDPNSPYSSYEQYF. The chain combines TRBV10-3 with TRBJ2-7; D unresolved. The CDR3 has 17 amino acids. The V end lost 3 bases, the J end lost 4 bases, and 22 bases lay between the germline ends. The germline CDR1 and CDR2 sequences are ENHRY and SYGVKD.